These T cell receptor beta chains were read from a single sample in a study of OX40 agonist ivuxolimab in advanced cancers. Generated by immunoSEQ multiplex PCR, the TCRdb table keeps only in-frame clones and is missing some. The table records some 80,000 clones, 89% of them present only once. The source was CD4+ or CD8+ T cells sorted from blood, collected in a trial of the OX40 agonist ivuxolimab. All receptors derive from an adult with an advanced solid tumor such as melanoma, head and neck, liver or kidney cancer. Each CDR3 is given with its conserved first and last residue. D genes are given only for firm matches. Size values are once, few and many counts, or a class for expanded clones, and some rows have none.

v_gene	d_gene	j_gene	abundance	CDR3nt	CDR3aa
TRBV30	.	TRBJ2-7	.	TGTGCCTGGAGTGTAGGGGGGGAGCAGTACTTC	CAWSVGGEQYF
TRBV5-1	TRBD1	TRBJ1-1	.	TGCGCCAGCAGCTTGGAGGTACAGGGGCGAGCTGAAGCTTTCTTT	CASSLEVQGRAEAFF
TRBV10-3	.	TRBJ2-2	.	TGTGCCATCGGGAGCTTATTCAACACCGGGGAGCTGTTTTTT	CAIGSLFNTGELFF
TRBV18	.	TRBJ2-3	.	TGTGCCAGCTCACCGCACCCGACTCCCACAGATACGCAGTATTTT	CASSPHPTPTDTQYF
TRBV6-5	TRBD2	TRBJ2-1	.	TGTGCCAGCCTTAGCGGGAGTTTAGGAAATGAGCAGTTCTTC	CASLSGSLGNEQFF
TRBV5-6	.	TRBJ2-1	.	TGTGCCAGCAGTTCCGGGACTCGATCCTACAATGAGCAGTTCTTC	CASSSGTRSYNEQFF
TRBV7-8	.	TRBJ2-2	once	TGTGCCAGCAGCCCAGTCCAGGACTCCCGAACCGGGGAGCTGTTTTTT	CASSPVQDSRTGELFF
TRBV7-9	.	TRBJ2-1	once	TGTGCCAGCAGCCCGATTGGCTTTGAGCAGTTCTTC	CASSPIGFEQFF
TRBV4-3	.	TRBJ1-1	.	TGCGCCAGCAGCCAAGGGCGGGGGGCAGGCGCTTTCTTT	CASSQGRGAGAFF
TRBV19	TRBD2	TRBJ2-7	.	TGTGCCAGTAGTCCCCAAGGGGATTGGACTAGCGGGAGTAAGTACGAGCAGTACTTC	CASSPQGDWTSGSKYEQYF
TRBV28	.	TRBJ1-4	.	TGTGCCAGCAGTTCCGGGACGGTCGAAAAACTGTTTTTT	CASSSGTVEKLFF
TRBV10-3	.	TRBJ2-3	.	TGTGCCATCAGCAGCGGACCCTCGGATACGCAGTATTTT	CAISSGPSDTQYF
TRBV5-1	TRBD1	TRBJ2-7	.	TGCGCCAGCAACCTTTACCAGGGGGCCTACGAGCAGTACTTC	CASNLYQGAYEQYF
TRBV30	.	TRBJ2-5	once	TGTGCCTGGAGTGTTCAGGAAGAGACCCAGTACTTC	CAWSVQEETQYF
TRBV7-2	.	TRBJ2-1	.	TGTGCCAGCAGCCCCAGTAATGAGCAGTTCTTC	CASSPSNEQFF
TRBV19	.	TRBJ1-1	.	TGTGCCAGTAGAGATCCGGGACGGCTAGTCGGTGAAGCTTTCTTT	CASRDPGRLVGEAFF
TRBV6-1	TRBD1	TRBJ1-1	.	TGTGCCAGCAGTGTTACAGGGGGCACTGAAGCTTTCTTT	CASSVTGGTEAFF
TRBV7-2	.	TRBJ2-7	.	TGTGCCAGCAGCTTAGGGTCTCGGAACGAGCAGTACTTC	CASSLGSRNEQYF
TRBV11-3	.	TRBJ2-4	.	TGTGCCAGCAGCTTAGGACCGTCCCAGAGAAACATTCAGTACTTC	CASSLGPSQRNIQYF
TRBV18	.	TRBJ1-5	.	TGTGCCAGCTCAACCGGACAAGGCGAATTAAATCAGCCCCAGCATTTT	CASSTGQGELNQPQHF
TRBV5-1	.	TRBJ1-3	.	TGCGCCAGCAGCCCCGGGACGGAGAGCTCTGGAAACACCATATATTTT	CASSPGTESSGNTIYF
TRBV7-2	.	TRBJ2-5	.	TGTGCCAGCAGCTATCCAGCAGGCGCGGGGACCCAGTACTTC	CASSYPAGAGTQYF
TRBV30	.	TRBJ2-7	once	TGTGCCTGGAGTCAGGGACCCTATGAGCAGTACTTC	CAWSQGPYEQYF
TRBV5-1	.	TRBJ1-6	.	TGCGCCAGCAGCTTGGCTCCAGGGGCGAATTCACCCCTCCACTTT	CASSLAPGANSPLHF
TRBV5-5	.	TRBJ1-1	.	TGTGCCAGCAGCTTAACCGGGTTAGAGAACACTGAAGCTTTCTTT	CASSLTGLENTEAFF
TRBV5-4	TRBD1	TRBJ2-1	.	TGTGCCAGCAGCCCCTCGCAGACAGGGATGTACAATGAGCAGTTCTTC	CASSPSQTGMYNEQFF
TRBV6-1	.	TRBJ2-3	.	TGTGCCAGCTCAGACGTCTGGGGCACAGATACGCAGTATTTT	CASSDVWGTDTQYF
TRBV7-8	.	TRBJ1-1	.	TGTGCCAGCAGCCTCCATTACAGGGAAGCTTTCTTT	CASSLHYREAFF
TRBV30	.	TRBJ2-7	.	TGTGCCTGGGGCCTTTACGAGCAGTACTTC	CAWGLYEQYF
TRBV19	TRBD2	TRBJ2-5	.	TGTGCCAGTAGTGGTGGACCGGGACTAGCGGAAGAGACCCAGTACTTC	CASSGGPGLAEETQYF
TRBV6-1	.	TRBJ2-7	.	TGTGCCAGCAGTGAAGGAGATAGCTACGAGCAGTACTTC	CASSEGDSYEQYF
TRBV11-2	.	TRBJ2-1	once	TGTGCCAGCTCCCCCCCATGGGCTAGCGCCAACAATGAGCAGTTCTTC	CASSPPWASANNEQFF
TRBV7-2	.	TRBJ2-1	.	TGTGCCAGCAGCTTATATCCCCCCAAGGAGCAGTTCTTC	CASSLYPPKEQFF
TRBV18	TRBD1	TRBJ2-7	.	TGTGCCAGCTCACCAACCGGGACAGGGTCCTACGAGCAGTACTTC	CASSPTGTGSYEQYF
TRBV6-4	.	TRBJ2-1	.	TGTGCCAGCAGTACCGGACAGTCCAATGAGCAGTTCTTC	CASSTGQSNEQFF
TRBV2	.	TRBJ2-7	.	TGTGCCAGCAGTGAAGATTGGTCTATCTACGAGCAGTACTTC	CASSEDWSIYEQYF
TRBV11-3	TRBD2	TRBJ2-1	.	TGTGCCAGCAGCCCCCGGACTAGTTCAAATGAGCAGTTCTTC	CASSPRTSSNEQFF
TRBV30	.	TRBJ2-1	.	TGTGCCTGGTCCCACTCGGGGAATGAGCAGTTCTTC	CAWSHSGNEQFF
TRBV5-4	.	TRBJ2-3	.	TGTGCCAGCAGCTCTCCCGTGAGGCCAGATACGCAGTATTTT	CASSSPVRPDTQYF
TRBV29-1	.	TRBJ2-7	.	TGCAGCGTTGTAAGGGGAGCCTACGAGCAGTACTTC	CSVVRGAYEQYF
TRBV6-1	.	TRBJ2-7	.	TGTGCCAGCAGTGAAGTGGTCAGTGCTCCATTATCCGAGCAGTACTTC	CASSEVVSAPLSEQYF
TRBV6-5	TRBD1	TRBJ2-1	.	TGTGCCAGCAGTTACGAGGGGACAGGGTCCTACAATGAGCAGTTCTTC	CASSYEGTGSYNEQFF
TRBV27	.	TRBJ2-4	.	TGTGCCAGCAGTTTAAGTGGAGCCAAAAACATTCAGTACTTC	CASSLSGAKNIQYF
TRBV30	.	TRBJ1-2	.	TGTGCCTCATCCCGGCCAAACTATGGCTACACCTTC	CASSRPNYGYTF
TRBV30	TRBD1	TRBJ1-5	.	TGTGCCTGGAGTGTGACAGGGGGTCAGCCCCAGCATTTT	CAWSVTGGQPQHF
TRBV6-5	.	TRBJ2-3	.	TGTGCCAGCAGTTACTCATTGGACAGTGGCACAGATACGCAGTATTTT	CASSYSLDSGTDTQYF
TRBV6-5	.	TRBJ2-5	.	TGTGCCAGCAGTTTATGGGGAGGTGGGGCCCAAGAGACCCAGTACTTC	CASSLWGGGAQETQYF
TRBV5-1	.	TRBJ1-4	few	TGCGCCAGCAGCCGCGGAGCAACTAATGAAAAACTGTTTTTT	CASSRGATNEKLFF